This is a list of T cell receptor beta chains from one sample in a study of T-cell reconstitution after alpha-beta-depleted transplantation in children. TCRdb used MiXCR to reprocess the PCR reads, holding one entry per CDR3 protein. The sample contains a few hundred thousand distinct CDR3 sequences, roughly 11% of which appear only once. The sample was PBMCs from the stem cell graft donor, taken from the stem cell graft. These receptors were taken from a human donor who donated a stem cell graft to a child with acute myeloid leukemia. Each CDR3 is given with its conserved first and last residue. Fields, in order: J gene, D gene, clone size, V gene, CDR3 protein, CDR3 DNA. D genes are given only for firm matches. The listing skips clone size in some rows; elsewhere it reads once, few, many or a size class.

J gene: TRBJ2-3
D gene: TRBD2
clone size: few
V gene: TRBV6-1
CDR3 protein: CASSRRRTSGSDTQYF
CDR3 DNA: TGTGCCAGCAGTCGCCGGAGGACTAGCGGGTCAGATACGCAGTATTTT

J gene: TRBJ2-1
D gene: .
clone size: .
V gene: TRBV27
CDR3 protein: CASSPGTPLYNEQFF
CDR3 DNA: TGTGCCAGCAGTCCCGGGACTCCCCTCTACAATGAGCAGTTCTTC

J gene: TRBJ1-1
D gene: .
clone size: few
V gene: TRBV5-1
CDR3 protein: CASRRSQNTEAFF
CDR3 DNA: TGCGCCAGCAGACGTTCTCAGAACACTGAAGCTTTCTTT

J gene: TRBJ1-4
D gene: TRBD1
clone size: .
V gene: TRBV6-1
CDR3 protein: CASSGSDRPEKLFF
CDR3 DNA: TGTGCCAGCAGTGGATCGGACAGGCCAGAAAAACTGTTTTTT

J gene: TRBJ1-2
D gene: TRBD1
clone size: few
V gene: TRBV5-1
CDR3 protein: CASSKTGGDGYTF
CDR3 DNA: TGCGCCAGCAGCAAGACAGGGGGAGATGGCTACACCTTC

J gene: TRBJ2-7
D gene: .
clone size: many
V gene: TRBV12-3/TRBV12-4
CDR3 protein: CASSMGLSYEQYF
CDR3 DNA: TGTGCCAGCAGTATGGGACTGAGCTACGAGCAGTACTTC

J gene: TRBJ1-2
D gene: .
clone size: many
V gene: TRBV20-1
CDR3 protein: CSAPGDYGYTF
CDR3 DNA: TGCAGTGCCCCGGGGGACTATGGCTACACCTTC

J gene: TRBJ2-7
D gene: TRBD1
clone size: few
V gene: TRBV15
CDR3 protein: CATSRPGGTDPYEQYF
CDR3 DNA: TGTGCCACCAGCAGACCAGGGGGCACCGACCCCTACGAGCAGTACTTC

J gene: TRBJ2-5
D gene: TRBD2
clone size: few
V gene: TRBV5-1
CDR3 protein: CASTGLAGSIQETQYF
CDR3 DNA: TGCGCCAGCACAGGACTAGCGGGATCGATCCAAGAGACCCAGTACTTC

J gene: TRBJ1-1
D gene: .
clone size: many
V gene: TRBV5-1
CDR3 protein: CASSFAGRNTEAFF
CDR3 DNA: TGCGCCAGCAGCTTTGCGGGGAGGAACACTGAAGCTTTCTTT

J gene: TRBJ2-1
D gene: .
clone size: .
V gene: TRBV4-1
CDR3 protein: CASSQDMSAYNEQFF
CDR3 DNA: TGCGCCAGCAGCCAAGATATGTCGGCTTACAATGAGCAGTTCTTC

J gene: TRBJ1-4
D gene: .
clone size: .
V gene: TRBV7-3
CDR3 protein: CASSLMAIRNKQDPTTNEKLFF
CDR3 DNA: TGTGCCAGCAGCTTAATGGCAATTCGCAACAAACAGGATCCGACAACTAATGAAAAACTGTTTTTT

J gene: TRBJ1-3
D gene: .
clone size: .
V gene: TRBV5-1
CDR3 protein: CASSLAGSSTIYF
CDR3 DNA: TGCGCCAGCAGCTTGGCTGGTTCGTCCACCATATATTTT

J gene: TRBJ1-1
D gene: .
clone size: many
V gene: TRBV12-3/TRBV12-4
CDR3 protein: CASSFRMNTEAFF
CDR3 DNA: TGTGCCAGCAGTTTTAGGATGAACACTGAAGCTTTCTTT

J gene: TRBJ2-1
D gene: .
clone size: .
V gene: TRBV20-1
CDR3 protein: CSARDTVRNEQFF
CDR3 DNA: TGCAGTGCTAGAGATACGGTCCGGAATGAGCAGTTCTTC

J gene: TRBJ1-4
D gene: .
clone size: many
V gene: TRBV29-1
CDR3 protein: CSVEDRRAGVEKLFF
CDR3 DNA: TGCAGCGTTGAAGATCGGCGAGCAGGGGTTGAAAAACTGTTTTTT

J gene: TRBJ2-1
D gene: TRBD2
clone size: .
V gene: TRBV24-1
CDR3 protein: CATSDSSTSDEQFF
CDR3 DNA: TGTGCCACCAGTGATTCCTCCACTAGCGATGAGCAGTTCTTC

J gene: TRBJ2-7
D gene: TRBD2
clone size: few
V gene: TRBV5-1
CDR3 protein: CASSLGTSGVTYEQYF
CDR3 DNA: TGCGCCAGCAGCTTGGGGACTAGCGGAGTGACCTACGAGCAGTACTTC

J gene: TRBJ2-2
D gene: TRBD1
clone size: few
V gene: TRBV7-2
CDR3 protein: CASSKKDRGTGELFF
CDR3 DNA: TGTGCCAGCAGCAAGAAGGACAGGGGCACCGGGGAGCTGTTTTTT

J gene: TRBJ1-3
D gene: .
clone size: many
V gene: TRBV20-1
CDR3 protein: CSASSPRLHSGNTIYF
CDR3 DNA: TGCAGTGCTAGTTCCCCGAGACTCCACTCTGGAAACACCATATATTTT

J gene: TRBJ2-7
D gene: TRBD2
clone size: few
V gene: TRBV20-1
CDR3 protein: CSARVGIAGGPHEQYF
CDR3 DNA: TGCAGTGCTAGAGTAGGAATAGCGGGAGGGCCCCACGAGCAGTACTTC

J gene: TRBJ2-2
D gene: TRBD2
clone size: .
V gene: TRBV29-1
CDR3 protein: CSAYSSGTHTGELFF
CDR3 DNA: TGCAGCGCCTACTCCAGCGGGACCCACACCGGGGAGCTGTTTTTT

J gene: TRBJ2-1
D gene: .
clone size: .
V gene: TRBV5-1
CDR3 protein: CASSPSGATHNEQFF
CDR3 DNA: TGCGCCAGCAGCCCCAGCGGTGCCACCCACAATGAGCAGTTCTTC

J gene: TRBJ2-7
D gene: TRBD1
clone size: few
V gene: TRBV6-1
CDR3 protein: CASSPGTGEHEQYF
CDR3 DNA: TGTGCCAGCAGCCCGGGGACAGGGGAACACGAGCAGTACTTC

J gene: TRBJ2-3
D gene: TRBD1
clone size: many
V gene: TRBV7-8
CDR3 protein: CASSVTGASTDTQYF
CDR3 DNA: TGTGCCAGCAGCGTGACAGGGGCCAGCACAGATACGCAGTATTTT

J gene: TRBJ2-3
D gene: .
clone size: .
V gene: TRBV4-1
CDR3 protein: CASSSGQAGNTDTQYF
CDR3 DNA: TGCGCCAGCAGCTCCGGACAGGCGGGAAACACAGATACGCAGTATTTT

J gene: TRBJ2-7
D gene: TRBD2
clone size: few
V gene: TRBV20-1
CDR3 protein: CSPRLAGSYEQYF
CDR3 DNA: TGCAGTCCACGACTAGCGGGCTCCTACGAGCAGTACTTC

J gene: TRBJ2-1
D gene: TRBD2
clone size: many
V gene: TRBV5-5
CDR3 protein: CASSGVAGGPDEQFF
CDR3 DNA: TGTGCCAGCAGCGGGGTAGCGGGGGGCCCCGATGAGCAGTTCTTC

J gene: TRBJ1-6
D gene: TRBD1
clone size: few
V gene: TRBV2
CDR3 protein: CASRSGTVYNSPLHF
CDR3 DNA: TGTGCCAGCAGGTCCGGGACAGTCTATAATTCACCCCTCCACTTT

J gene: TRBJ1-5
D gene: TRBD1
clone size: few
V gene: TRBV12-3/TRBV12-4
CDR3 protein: CASSFSGTEGQPQHF
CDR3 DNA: TGTGCCAGCAGTTTTTCTGGGACAGAGGGTCAGCCCCAGCATTTT

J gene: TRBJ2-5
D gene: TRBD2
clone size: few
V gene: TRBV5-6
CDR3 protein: CASSLEVRGGRKETQYF
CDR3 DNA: TGTGCCAGCAGCTTGGAGGTGCGCGGGGGGCGGAAAGAGACCCAGTACTTC

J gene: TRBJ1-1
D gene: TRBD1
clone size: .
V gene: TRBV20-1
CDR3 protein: CSATGTGGPEAFF
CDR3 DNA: TGCAGTGCTACCGGGACAGGGGGCCCTGAAGCTTTCTTT

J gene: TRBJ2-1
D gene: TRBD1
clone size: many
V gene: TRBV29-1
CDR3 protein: CSVEGQGTGGEQFF
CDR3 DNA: TGCAGCGTAGAAGGACAGGGGACGGGGGGTGAGCAGTTCTTC

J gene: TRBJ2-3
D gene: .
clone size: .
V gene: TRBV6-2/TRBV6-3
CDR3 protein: CASTELDTQYF
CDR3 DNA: TGTGCCAGCACCGAGTTAGATACGCAGTATTTT

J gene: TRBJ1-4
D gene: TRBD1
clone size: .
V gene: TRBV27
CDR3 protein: CASSFNRGLEKLFF
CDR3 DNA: TGTGCCAGCAGTTTTAATAGGGGGCTTGAAAAACTGTTTTTT

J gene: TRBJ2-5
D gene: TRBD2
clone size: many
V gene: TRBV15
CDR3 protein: CATTGGLAGAETQYF
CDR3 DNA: TGTGCCACCACCGGGGGACTAGCGGGGGCAGAGACCCAGTACTTC

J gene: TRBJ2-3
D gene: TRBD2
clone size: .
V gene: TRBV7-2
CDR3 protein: CASRRGLAEPDTQYF
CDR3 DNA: TGTGCCAGCAGACGGGGACTAGCGGAGCCAGATACGCAGTATTTT